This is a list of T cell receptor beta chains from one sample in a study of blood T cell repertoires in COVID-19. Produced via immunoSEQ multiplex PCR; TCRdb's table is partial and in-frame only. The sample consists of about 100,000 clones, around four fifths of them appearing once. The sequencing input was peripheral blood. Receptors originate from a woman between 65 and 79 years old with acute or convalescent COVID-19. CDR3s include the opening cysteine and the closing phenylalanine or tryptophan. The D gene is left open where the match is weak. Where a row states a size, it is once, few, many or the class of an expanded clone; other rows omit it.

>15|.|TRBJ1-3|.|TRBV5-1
CASSRGQSGGNTIYF
TGCGCCAGCAGCCGAGGACAGTCGGGCGGAAACACCATATATTTT
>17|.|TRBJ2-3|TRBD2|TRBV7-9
CASSLGLAGVSTDTQYF
TGTGCCAGCAGCTTGGGACTAGCGGGGGTTAGCACAGATACGCAGTATTTT
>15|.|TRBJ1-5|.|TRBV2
CATSAGLSSNQPQHF
TGTGCCACATCGGCCGGACTTTCTAGCAATCAGCCCCAGCATTTT
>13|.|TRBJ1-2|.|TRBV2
CASSGGLNYGYTF
TGTGCCAGCAGTGGGGGACTGAACTATGGCTACACCTTC
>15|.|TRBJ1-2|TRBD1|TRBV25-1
CASSDRDRGAYGYTF
TGTGCCAGCAGTGACCGGGACAGGGGTGCCTATGGCTACACCTTC
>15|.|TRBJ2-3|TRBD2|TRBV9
CASSPRRGGTDTQYF
TGTGCCAGCAGTCCCCGGCGGGGGGGCACAGATACGCAGTATTTT
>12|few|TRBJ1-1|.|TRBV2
CASTIPNTEAFF
TGTGCCAGCACTATACCGAACACTGAAGCTTTCTTT
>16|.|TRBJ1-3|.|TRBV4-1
CASSQDAGTSGNTIYF
TGCGCCAGCAGCCAAGATGCGGGGACGTCTGGAAACACCATATATTTT
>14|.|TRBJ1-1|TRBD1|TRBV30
CAWDLTGGQTEAFF
TGTGCCTGGGACCTAACAGGGGGTCAAACTGAAGCTTTCTTT
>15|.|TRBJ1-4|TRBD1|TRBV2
CASTKEGAADEKLFF
TGTGCCAGCACAAAAGAGGGGGCGGCGGACGAAAAACTGTTTTTT
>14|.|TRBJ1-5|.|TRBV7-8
CASSLLGSNQPQHF
TGTGCCAGCAGCTTACTAGGCAGCAATCAGCCCCAGCATTTT
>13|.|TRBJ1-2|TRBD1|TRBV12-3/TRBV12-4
CASSEGAGVGYTF
TGTGCCAGCAGTGAGGGGGCGGGTGTTGGCTACACCTTC
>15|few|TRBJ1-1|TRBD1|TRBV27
CASTPRGQGNTEAFF
TGTGCCAGCACTCCTCGCGGACAGGGGAACACTGAAGCTTTCTTT
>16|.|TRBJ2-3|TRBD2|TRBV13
CASSSFGGGAVDTQYF
TGTGCCAGCAGTTCATTTGGCGGGGGGGCCGTAGATACGCAGTATTTT
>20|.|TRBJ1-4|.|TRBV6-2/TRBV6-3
CASSYSLVRGGTATNEKLFF
TGTGCCAGCAGTTACTCGTTGGTCCGTGGTGGGACTGCAACTAATGAAAAACTGTTTTTT
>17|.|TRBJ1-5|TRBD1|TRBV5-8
CASSRIYATGEGQPQHF
TGTGCCAGCAGCCGGATCTATGCAACAGGGGAAGGTCAGCCCCAGCATTTT
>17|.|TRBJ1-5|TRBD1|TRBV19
CASSILGEQGNNQPQHF
TGTGCCAGTAGTATTTTGGGTGAACAGGGGAACAATCAGCCCCAGCATTTT
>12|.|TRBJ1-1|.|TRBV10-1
CASSDMNTEAFF
TGCGCCAGCAGTGACATGAACACTGAAGCTTTCTTT
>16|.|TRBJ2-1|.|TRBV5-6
CASSSRGISSYNEQFF
TGTGCCAGCAGCTCCCGGGGGATAAGCTCCTACAATGAGCAGTTCTTC
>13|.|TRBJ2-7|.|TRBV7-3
CASSSRVSGEQYF
TGTGCCAGCAGCTCACGGGTATCTGGCGAGCAGTACTTC
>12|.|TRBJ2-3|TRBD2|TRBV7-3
CASRDSGGVQYF
TGTGCCAGCAGAGATAGCGGGGGGGTTCAGTATTTT
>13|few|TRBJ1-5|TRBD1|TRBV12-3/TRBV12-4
CASSRTGGQPQHF
TGTGCCAGCAGTAGGACAGGGGGTCAGCCCCAGCATTTT
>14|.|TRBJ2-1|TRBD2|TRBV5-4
CASSFGTSRNEQFF
TGTGCCAGCAGCTTCGGGACTAGCCGAAATGAGCAGTTCTTC
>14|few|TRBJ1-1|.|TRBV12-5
CASGNTGIGAEAFF
TGTGCTAGTGGTAATACAGGGATAGGAGCTGAAGCTTTCTTT
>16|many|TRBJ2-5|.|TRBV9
CASSVGGRIGQETQYF
TGTGCCAGCAGCGTAGGAGGTAGAATAGGCCAAGAGACCCAGTACTTC
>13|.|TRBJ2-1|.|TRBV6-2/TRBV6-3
CASSGLGYNEQFF
TGTGCCAGCAGCGGACTGGGGTACAATGAGCAGTTCTTC